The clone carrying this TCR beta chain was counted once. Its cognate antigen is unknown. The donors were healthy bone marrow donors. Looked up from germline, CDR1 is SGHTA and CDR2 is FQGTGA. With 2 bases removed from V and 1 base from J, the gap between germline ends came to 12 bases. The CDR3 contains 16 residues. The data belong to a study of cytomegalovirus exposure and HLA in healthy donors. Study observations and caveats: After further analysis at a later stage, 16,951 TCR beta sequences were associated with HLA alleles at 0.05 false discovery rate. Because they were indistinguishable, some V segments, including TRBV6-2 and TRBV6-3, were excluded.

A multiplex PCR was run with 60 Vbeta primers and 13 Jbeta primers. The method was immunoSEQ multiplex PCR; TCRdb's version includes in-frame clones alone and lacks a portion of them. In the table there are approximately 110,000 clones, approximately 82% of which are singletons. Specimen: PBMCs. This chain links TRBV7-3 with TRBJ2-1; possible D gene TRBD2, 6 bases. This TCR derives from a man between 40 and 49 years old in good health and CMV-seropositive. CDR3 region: CASSLGGGISYNEQFF. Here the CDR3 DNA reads TGTGCCAGCAGCTTAGGTGGGGGGATATCCTACAATGAGCAGTTCTTC.